The T cell receptor (beta chain) under discussion was sequenced for a study of blood T cell repertoires in COVID-19. The repertoire was sequenced with immunoSEQ multiplex PCR; TCRdb's copy has only in-frame clones and lacks some. The table has 190,000 or so clones, about 77% seen once. Germline V gene lookup returns CDR1 MDHEN and CDR2 SYDVKM. V trimming: 6 bases; J trimming: 4 bases; junction bases outside the gene matches: 8. This CDR3 is 15 amino acids long. The TCR comes from an elderly woman with active or convalescent COVID-19. Sequencing was performed on peripheral blood. This chain links TRBV28 with TRBJ2-3; 9 nucleotides align to TRBD1. This CDR3 reads CASSDRGQGSDTQYF. The CDR3, as DNA: TGTGCCAGCAGCGACCGGGGACAGGGCTCAGATACGCAGTATTTT.